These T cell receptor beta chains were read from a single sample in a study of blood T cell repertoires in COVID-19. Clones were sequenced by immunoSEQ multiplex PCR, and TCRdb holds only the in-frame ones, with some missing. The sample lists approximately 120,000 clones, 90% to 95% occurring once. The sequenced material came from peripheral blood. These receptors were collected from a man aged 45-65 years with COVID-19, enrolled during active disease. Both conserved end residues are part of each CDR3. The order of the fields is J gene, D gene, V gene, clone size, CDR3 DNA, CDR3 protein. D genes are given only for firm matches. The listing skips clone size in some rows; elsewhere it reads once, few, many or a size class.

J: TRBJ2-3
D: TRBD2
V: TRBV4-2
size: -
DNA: TGTGCCAGCAGCCAAGAAGAGGAGAGCGGGAGGGCAGATACGCAGTATTTT
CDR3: CASSQEEESGRADTQYF

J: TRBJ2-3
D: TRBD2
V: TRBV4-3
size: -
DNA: TGCGCCAGCAGCAGCCTAGCGGGATCATCGGATACGCAGTATTTT
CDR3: CASSSLAGSSDTQYF

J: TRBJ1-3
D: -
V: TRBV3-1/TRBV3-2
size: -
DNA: TGTGCCAGCGGGCCCACAAACACCATATATTTT
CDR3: CASGPTNTIYF

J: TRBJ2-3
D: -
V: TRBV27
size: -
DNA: TGTGCCAGCAGTCCTCTCGACAGAACTAGCACAGATACGCAGTATTTT
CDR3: CASSPLDRTSTDTQYF

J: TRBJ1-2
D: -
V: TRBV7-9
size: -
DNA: TGTGCCAGCAGCTTGGGCCCCTCACCAGGCTATGGCTACACCTTC
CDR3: CASSLGPSPGYGYTF

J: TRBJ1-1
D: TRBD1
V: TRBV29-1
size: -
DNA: TGCAGCGGCAGACAGGGTGAGGTCACTGAAGCTTTCTTT
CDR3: CSGRQGEVTEAFF

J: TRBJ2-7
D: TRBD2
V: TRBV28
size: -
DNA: TGTGCCAGCGTAGACTCCGGGACTAGCGGGAGGAGACGGTACGAGCAGTACTTC
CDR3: CASVDSGTSGRRRYEQYF

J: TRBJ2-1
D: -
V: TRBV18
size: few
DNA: TGTGCCAGCTCACCAAAAGGGGGGGGCAGCGACAATGAGCAGTTCTTC
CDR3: CASSPKGGGSDNEQFF

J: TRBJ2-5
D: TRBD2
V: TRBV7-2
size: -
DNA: TGTGCCAGCAGCTTGACTAGCGGGGGGGAGAGGACCCAGTACTTC
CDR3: CASSLTSGGERTQYF

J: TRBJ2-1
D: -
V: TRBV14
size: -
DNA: TGTGCCAGCAGCCAATGGAGGACCTACAATGAGCAGTTCTTC
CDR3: CASSQWRTYNEQFF